The sequence of this T cell receptor (beta chain) was determined in a study of pediatric ulcerative colitis. Profiled with immunoSEQ multiplex PCR; TCRdb holds only in-frame clones, not every one. The data show 60,000 to 75,000 clones, 75% to 85% seen once. This CDR3 spans 17 amino acids. Germline loops: CDR1 SGHDT, CDR2 YYEEEE. V shed 4 bases, J shed 4 bases, and the junction held 9 bases outside the gene matches. This receptor was taken from a boy between 5 and 17 years old with moderate ulcerative colitis. This chain uses TRBV5-6 with TRBJ2-2; 11 bases are a match to TRBD2. The material sequenced was blood. The DNA of the CDR3 is TGTGCCAGCAGCACGTTAGCGGGGGGGCCCTCCACCGGGGAGCTGTTTTTT. This encodes CASSTLAGGPSTGELFF.